The sample holds a few counts of the clone carrying this TCR beta chain. The sample belongs to a study of human T cells and chemical hapten exposure. TCRdb reprocessed the RACE reads via MiXCR and lists one record per CDR3 protein. This table has tens of thousands of distinct CDR3 sequences, 8% to 13% appearing once. Stated time point: patch test 2, 6 weeks after DPC sensitization. Noted treatment: therapeutic diphenylcyclopropenone sensitization with weekly scalp DPC. Donors were 18 to 70-year-old alopecia patients suitable for DPC. Looked up from germline, CDR1 is SQVTM and CDR2 is ANQGSEA. J gave up 8 bases and V 6 bases, and 10 bases lay outside the gene matches. The CDR3 loop spans 13 amino acids.

The rearrangement uses TRBV29-1 and TRBJ1-2; 9 bases map to TRBD1. This material consisted of whole blood, taken in connection with sensitization to the hapten diphenylcyclopropenone (DPC). The sequence was obtained from a middle-aged man with alopecia areata. Some clones in this sample may be carry-over from other donors' samples. The CDR3 coding sequence is TGCAGCGTGGGGGACAGGGTACAGGGGGGCTACACCTTC. Its protein product is CSVGDRVQGGYTF.